This T cell receptor (beta chain) was obtained from a study of blood T cells in healthy people across ages. No fewer than 7 million PBMCs went into each sample. The V segment lost 4 bases and the J segment 7 bases; nucleotides outside the gene matches: 13. Germline CDR1 reads MNHNS; CDR2 reads SASEGT. The CDR3 has 16 amino acids. Primers used in a second PCR of about 7 to 12 cycles were a sample-barcoded 5' primer and a J-beta primer mix. Each sample yielded at least 2.5 million CDR3-containing paired-end reads. TCRdb re-analysed the 5' RACE reads in MiXCR, keeping a single row per CDR3 protein. The sample contains 1.5 million to 2 million distinct CDR3 sequences, approximately 30% of which appear only once. Findings of the study overall: Naive T cell percentage by flow cytometry tracked strongly with beta diversity. Getting older went along with TCR beta diversity per million T cells dropping roughly linearly.

As regards this clonotype: Its antigen is still unknown.

This receptor was identified in a woman younger than 45 in good health. The V call is TRBV6-1, the J call TRBJ2-7, with 10 bases aligning to TRBD2. Sample: blood. This CDR3 reads CASSGTSGPTYNEQYF. The CDR3 DNA reads as TGTGCCAGCAGTGGGACTAGCGGTCCAACCTACAATGAGCAGTACTTC.